The 18 T cell receptor beta chains below were found in one sample sequenced in a study of blood T cell repertoires in COVID-19. Libraries were prepared by immunoSEQ multiplex PCR; TCRdb keeps only in-frame clonotypes and omits some of them. The sample has some 230,000 clones, roughly four fifths seen once. What was sequenced was PBMCs or T cells enriched from blood (not recorded which). The source of these receptors is a woman in her thirties or forties with acute COVID-19.

J is TRBJ1-1 and V is TRBV19; no clear D gene. The CDR3 spans 14 residues. V lost 3 bases to trimming and J lost 4 bases, with 12 bases between them. Germline CDR1 LNHDA, CDR2 SQIVND (reference sequence). CDR3 sequence reads: CASSIPQRGTEAFF. CDR3 in DNA: TGTGCCAGTAGTATCCCCCAGAGAGGCACTGAAGCTTTCTTT.

This clone was found a few times. This chain connects TRBV11-2 to TRBJ1-1, with no clear D. This CDR3 spans 14 amino acids. CDR1 and CDR2 (germline): SGHAT, FQNNGV. V was cut by 4 bases and J by 4 bases, with 13 bases left in between. CDR3 sequence reads: CASSSYSSGTEAFF. For the CDR3, the DNA is TGTGCCAGCAGCTCCTACTCGAGTGGCACTGAAGCTTTCTTT.

The gene calls are TRBV4-1 and TRBJ2-1; TRBD2 matches at 15 bases. With 2 bases clipped from V and 6 bases from J, the junction kept 5 bases outside the gene matches. This CDR3 has 17 residues. Germline-derived CDR1 and CDR2 are MGHRA and YSYEKL. DNA for the CDR3: TGCGCCAGCAGCCAATGGTCGGGACTAGCGGGAGGCAATGAGCAGTTCTTC. This translates into CASSQWSGLAGGNEQFF.

This clone was seen a single time. Written as DNA, the CDR3 is TGTGCCAGCAGCTTCGGGCAAGAGACCCAGTACTTC. Protein product: CASSFGQETQYF. The chain recombines TRBV11-1 with TRBJ2-5, with no clear D. CDR1 SGHAT and CDR2 FQDESV come from the germline V gene (reference sequence). Trimming took off 3 bases at V and 2 bases at J, with 4 bases between the two ends. This CDR3 spans 12 amino acids.

The genes are TRBV4-3 and TRBJ2-7; D call uncertain. The CDR3 is 15 residues long. Germline-derived CDR1 and CDR2 are LGHNA and YSLEER. The V end lost 0 bases, the J end lost 2 bases, and 11 bases lay between the germline ends. The DNA of the CDR3 is TGCGCCAGCAGCCAAGAATTCGGAGTAACCTACGAGCAGTACTTC. This codes for CASSQEFGVTYEQYF.

The rearrangement joins TRBV5-1 to TRBJ1-3, with D possibly TRBD1 on 5 matching bases. The CDR3 is made up of 18 amino acids. The germline V gene has CDR1 SGHRS and CDR2 YFSETQ. Deletions cut 4 bases from V and 0 bases from J, with 20 bases between. For the CDR3, the DNA is TGCGCCAGCAGCCCGGGAGGGGCAGGAACTATCTCTGGAAACACCATATATTTT. Protein sequence: CASSPGGAGTISGNTIYF.

J is TRBJ1-6 and V is TRBV3-1 (or the pseudogene TRBV3-2), with D maybe TRBD1 (6 bases). Germline V gives CDR1 LGHDT, CDR2 YNNKEL (reference sequence). Trimming cost V 0 bases and J 6 bases, with 9 bases left between them. The CDR3 is made up of 15 amino acids. The CDR3 nucleotides read TGTGCCAGCAGCCAAGATCGGGGGGCTAATTCACCCCTCCACTTT. Residues: CASSQDRGANSPLHF.

To note about this clone: The sample has other DNA sequences that encode this CDR3 too. This chain links TRBV7-9 with TRBJ1-1; perhaps TRBD1 as D (6 bases). The V and J ends lost 1 base and 1 base respectively, with 7 bases between them. This CDR3 comprises 14 residues. In germline, CDR1 is SEHNR, CDR2 FQNEAQ (reference sequence). CDR3 coding DNA: TGTGCCAGCAGCTTAGGAGGGGGGAACACTGAAGCTTTCTTT. Translation: CASSLGGGNTEAFF.

The chain links TRBV24-1 to TRBJ2-5, with a possible D match to TRBD1 (6 bases). V lost 4 bases and J 1 base, leaving 12 bases between the germline ends. Germline V gene lookup returns CDR1 KGHDR and CDR2 SFDVKD. The CDR3 sequence is 15 residues long. DNA of the CDR3: TGTGCCACCAGTGACCGCGACAGGTTCCAAGAGACCCAGTACTTC. Translating it yields CATSDRDRFQETQYF.

The chain combines TRBV10-3 with TRBJ2-7; 7 nucleotides agree with TRBD2. Germline CDR1 is ENHRY and CDR2 is SYGVKD. The ends lost 10 bases at V and 6 bases at J; junction bases unmatched: 9. CDR3 length: 12 residues. The CDR3 protein is CATKLAEGEQYF. The CDR3 DNA reads as TGTGCCACAAAGCTAGCGGAGGGCGAGCAGTACTTC.

Concerning this clone: This same CDR3 is encoded by further DNA sequences in the sample. The rearrangement links TRBV2 to TRBJ1-1; D remains ambiguous. The V and J ends lost 4 bases and 1 base respectively, with 4 bases between them. CDR3 length equals 12 residues. CDR1 SNHLY and CDR2 FYNNEI come from the germline V gene. The CDR3 loop reads CASSVRNTEAFF. In nucleotides, the CDR3 is TGTGCCAGCAGTGTTCGGAACACTGAAGCTTTCTTT.

J is TRBJ2-3 and V is TRBV11-2; perhaps TRBD1 as D (5 bases). Germline V gene sequence: CDR1 SGHAT, CDR2 FQNNGV. V gave up 5 bases and J gave up 0 bases, with 15 bases separating them. The CDR3 extends over 16 amino acids. CDR3 nucleotide sequence: TGTGCCAGCAGCCGACAGCGAACTACTAGCACAGATACGCAGTATTTT. Its protein is CASSRQRTTSTDTQYF.

The rearrangement links TRBV28 to TRBJ1-6, with 12 bases that match TRBD1. Germline V gene data show CDR1 as MDHEN and CDR2 as SYDVKM. V was clipped by 5 bases and J by 10 bases; unmatched bases: 9. This CDR3 has 16 residues. In DNA, the CDR3 is TGTGCCAGCAGTCTAGGGACAGGGGGCATCTTATCACCCCTCCACTTT. Translating gives CASSLGTGGILSPLHF.

The chain employs TRBV7-3 and TRBJ2-1; D possibly corresponds to TRBD2 (6 bases). Trimming removed 0 bases at V and 10 bases at J, with 7 bases between. This CDR3 contains 12 residues. The germline gives CDR1 SGHTA, CDR2 FQGTGA. The CDR3 loop is CASSLTGLEQFF. CDR3 nucleotides: TGTGCCAGCAGCTTAACAGGACTAGAGCAGTTCTTC. The full variable domain, its missing parts supplied by reference TRBV7-3 and TRBJ2-1, is GAGVSQTPSNKVTEKGKYVELRCDPISGHTALYWYRQSLGQGPEFLIYFQGTGAADDSGLPNDRFFAVRPEGSVSTLKIQRTERGDSAVYLCASSLTGLEQFFGPGTRLTVL.

This clone was detected a few times. The CDR3 sequence is CASIRGGSNQPQHF. CDR3 DNA sequence: TGTGCCAGCATTAGAGGGGGTAGCAATCAGCCCCAGCATTTT. V usage is TRBV28 and J usage is TRBJ1-5, with a tentative D call TRBD1 (6 bases). Germline V CDR1 and CDR2: MDHEN, SYDVKM. The CDR3 totals 14 residues. Trimming pared 7 bases from V and 0 bases from J, leaving 10 bases between.

V and J are TRBV7-2 and TRBJ2-1; 13 bases are a match to TRBD2. V lost 9 bases to trimming and J lost 8 bases; unmatched junction nucleotides: 7. The CDR3 has 14 residues. Germline-derived CDR1 and CDR2 are SGHTA and FQGNSA. The CDR3 spells CASRTSGSWDEQFF. Written as DNA, the CDR3 is TGTGCCAGTCGGACTAGCGGGAGTTGGGATGAGCAGTTCTTC.

V is TRBV16 and J is TRBJ1-5; D uncertain. The CDR3 is made up of 14 amino acids. The V and J ends lost 4 bases and 1 base respectively, with 8 bases between them. The germline V gene has CDR1 KGHSY and CDR2 FQNENV. CDR3 coding DNA: TGTGCCAGCAGCCCCGGTAGAAGCAATCAGCCCCAGCATTTT. Translating gives CASSPGRSNQPQHF.

This chain links TRBV4-2 with TRBJ1-4; a possible D gene is TRBD1 (5 bases). This CDR3 comprises 14 residues. V was cut by 0 bases and J by 5 bases, with 7 bases left in between. Germline V gene data show CDR1 as LGHNA and CDR2 as YNFKEQ. The CDR3 DNA sequence: TGTGCCAGCAGCCAAGATCGACAGAATGAAAAACTGTTTTTT. The encoded protein is CASSQDRQNEKLFF.